This T cell receptor (beta chain) was captured in a study of control samples from healthy donors and cancer patients. Assay: immunoSEQ multiplex PCR; the TCRdb copy retains only in-frame clones and omits some. This sample has 150,000 or so clones, with 93% found just once. The CDR3 is 16 residues long. V was clipped by 5 bases and J by 1 base, with 18 bases between them. Germline CDR1 is SGHRS and CDR2 is YFSETQ. V gene TRBV5-1 combines with J gene TRBJ1-1, with a tentative D call TRBD1 (5 bases). This TCR came from a young man in good health. The sequencing input was blood. CDR3 DNA: TGCGCCAGCAGTCCAAACCCGGGACGGGAGAACACTGAAGCTTTCTTT. Its protein is CASSPNPGRENTEAFF.